Listed below are T cell receptor beta chains from one sample, sequenced in a study of Graves' ophthalmopathy and Graves' hyperthyroidism. TCRdb used MiXCR to reprocess the multiplex PCR reads, holding one entry per CDR3 protein. The sample shows around 400,000 distinct CDR3 sequences, around 19% of them seen only once. The sequenced sample consisted of peripheral blood. Every receptor here comes from a young woman with Graves' ophthalmopathy. CDR3s include the opening cysteine and the closing phenylalanine or tryptophan. Fields, in order: D gene, J gene, clone size, V gene, CDR3 DNA, CDR3 protein. D genes are given only for firm matches. For some rows the clone size is stated as once, few or many, or as a class when expanded; others skip it.

d_call: TRBD2; j_call: TRBJ2-7; clone_size: many; v_call: TRBV6-2/TRBV6-3; cdr3_nt: TGTGCCAGCAGGCCACTAGCGGCGTTCTCCTACGAGCAGTACTTC; cdr3_aa: CASRPLAAFSYEQYF
d_call: .; j_call: TRBJ1-1; clone_size: many; v_call: TRBV6-1; cdr3_nt: TGTGCCAGCAGTGGGGTCCTTGGGGGCCCTGAAGCTTTCTTT; cdr3_aa: CASSGVLGGPEAFF
d_call: .; j_call: TRBJ2-5; clone_size: many; v_call: TRBV14; cdr3_nt: TGTGCCAGCAGCCAGAGGGGAGGAGAGACCCAGTACTTC; cdr3_aa: CASSQRGGETQYF
d_call: .; j_call: TRBJ1-5; clone_size: many; v_call: TRBV6-1; cdr3_nt: TGTGCCAGCACCCTTTGGGGTAATCAGCCCCAGCATTTT; cdr3_aa: CASTLWGNQPQHF
d_call: TRBD1; j_call: TRBJ2-7; clone_size: .; v_call: TRBV30; cdr3_nt: TGTGCCTGGAGAGCACAGGGGGACGAGCAGTACTTC; cdr3_aa: CAWRAQGDEQYF
d_call: .; j_call: TRBJ1-2; clone_size: .; v_call: TRBV4-1; cdr3_nt: TGCGCCAGCAGCCAGGACAGAGGCGGCTACACCTTC; cdr3_aa: CASSQDRGGYTF
d_call: .; j_call: TRBJ2-5; clone_size: many; v_call: TRBV7-2; cdr3_nt: TGTGCCAGCAGCATAGGGGTTTGGGGAGAGACCCAGTACTTC; cdr3_aa: CASSIGVWGETQYF
d_call: .; j_call: TRBJ1-2; clone_size: .; v_call: TRBV4-1; cdr3_nt: TGCGCCAGCAGCCAAGCCGGGGGGGGCTACACCTTC; cdr3_aa: CASSQAGGGYTF
d_call: .; j_call: TRBJ1-1; clone_size: many; v_call: TRBV6-5; cdr3_nt: TGTGCCAGCAGTCTAATGACTGCGAACACTGAAGCTTTCTTT; cdr3_aa: CASSLMTANTEAFF
d_call: TRBD2; j_call: TRBJ2-7; clone_size: many; v_call: TRBV6-2/TRBV6-3; cdr3_nt: TGTGCCAGCACTCCGGGACTAGCGTACTACGAGCAGTACTTC; cdr3_aa: CASTPGLAYYEQYF
d_call: .; j_call: TRBJ1-1; clone_size: many; v_call: TRBV5-1; cdr3_nt: TGCGCCAGCAGCTTGAGGGAGGAGGGGACTGAAGCTTTCTTT; cdr3_aa: CASSLREEGTEAFF
d_call: .; j_call: TRBJ1-1; clone_size: many; v_call: TRBV11-2; cdr3_nt: TGTGCCAGCAGCTCTTTCCAAGCTATGAACACTGAAGCTTTCTTT; cdr3_aa: CASSSFQAMNTEAFF
d_call: TRBD1; j_call: TRBJ1-6; clone_size: many; v_call: TRBV6-1; cdr3_nt: TGTGCCAGCACAGGGGGAGGGTCACCCCTCCACTTT; cdr3_aa: CASTGGGSPLHF
d_call: .; j_call: TRBJ2-7; clone_size: many; v_call: TRBV20-1; cdr3_nt: TGCAGTGCTAGGGTACCAATGGGCCGGAAACCCTACGAGCAGTACTTC; cdr3_aa: CSARVPMGRKPYEQYF
d_call: TRBD2; j_call: TRBJ2-2; clone_size: once; v_call: TRBV6-2/TRBV6-3; cdr3_nt: TGTGCCAGCAGTTACTCAAACCTAGCGGGCGGGGCCGGGGAGCTGTTTTTT; cdr3_aa: CASSYSNLAGGAGELFF
d_call: .; j_call: TRBJ1-1; clone_size: many; v_call: TRBV11-2; cdr3_nt: TGTGCCAGCAGCAAGAGGGGCACAGCTCAAAAGGCTTTCTTT; cdr3_aa: CASSKRGTAQKAFF
d_call: .; j_call: TRBJ2-7; clone_size: many; v_call: TRBV7-2; cdr3_nt: TGTGCCAGCAGCTTACTGTGGGCAAGTCCGGAGCAGTACTTC; cdr3_aa: CASSLLWASPEQYF
d_call: TRBD2; j_call: TRBJ2-5; clone_size: many; v_call: TRBV30; cdr3_nt: TGTGCCTGGAGTACCGGGACTAGCGAGTTTCAAGAGACCCAGTACTTC; cdr3_aa: CAWSTGTSEFQETQYF